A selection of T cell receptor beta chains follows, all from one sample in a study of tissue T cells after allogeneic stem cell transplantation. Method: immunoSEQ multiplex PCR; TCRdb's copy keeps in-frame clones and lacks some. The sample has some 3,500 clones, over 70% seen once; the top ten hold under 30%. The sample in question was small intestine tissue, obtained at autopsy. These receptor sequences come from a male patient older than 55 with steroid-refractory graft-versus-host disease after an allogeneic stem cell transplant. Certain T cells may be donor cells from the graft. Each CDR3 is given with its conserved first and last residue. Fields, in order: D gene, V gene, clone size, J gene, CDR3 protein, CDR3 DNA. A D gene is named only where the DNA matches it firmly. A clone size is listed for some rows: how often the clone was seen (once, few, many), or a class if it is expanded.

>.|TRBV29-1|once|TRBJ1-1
CSGRDDRRHTEAFF
TGCAGCGGCCGAGATGACAGGCGTCACACTGAAGCTTTCTTT
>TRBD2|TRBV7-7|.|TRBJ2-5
CASSWGGVGSQETQYF
TGTGCTAGCAGCTGGGGGGGGGTAGGTTCCCAAGAGACCCAGTACTTC
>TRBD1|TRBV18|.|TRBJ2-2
CASSERQGPNTGELFF
TGTGCCAGCTCCGAGAGACAGGGACCGAACACCGGGGAGCTGTTTTTT
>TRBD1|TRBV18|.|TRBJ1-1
CASSPLGQVNTEAFF
TGTGCCAGCTCACCACTGGGACAGGTGAACACTGAAGCTTTCTTT
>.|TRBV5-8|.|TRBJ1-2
CASSLETPHYTF
TGTGCCAGCAGCTTGGAAACGCCACACTACACCTTC
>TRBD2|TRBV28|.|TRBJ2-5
CASRAPTSGVETQYF
TGTGCCAGCAGGGCACCCACTAGCGGGGTAGAGACCCAGTACTTC
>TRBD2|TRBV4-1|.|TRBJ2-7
CASSQVAGGGVYEQYF
TGCGCCAGCAGCCAAGTTGCGGGCGGGGGGGTCTACGAGCAGTACTTC
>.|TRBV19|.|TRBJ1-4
CASRPQGFNEKLFF
TGTGCCAGTAGACCACAGGGATTTAATGAAAAACTGTTTTTT
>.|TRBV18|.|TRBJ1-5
CASSPEGAENQPQHF
TGTGCCAGCTCACCTGAAGGGGCCGAAAATCAGCCCCAGCATTTT
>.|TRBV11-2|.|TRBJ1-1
CASSLGSVHTEAFF
TGTGCCAGCAGCTTAGGATCTGTGCACACTGAAGCTTTCTTT
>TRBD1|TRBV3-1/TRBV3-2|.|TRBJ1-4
CASSQASTGGVKLFF
TGTGCCAGCAGCCAAGCATCGACAGGGGGCGTAAAACTGTTTTTT
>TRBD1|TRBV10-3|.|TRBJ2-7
CAISESGRGREQYF
TGTGCCATCAGTGAGTCAGGCAGGGGGCGGGAGCAGTACTTC